This T cell receptor (beta chain) was retrieved from a study of post-analysis software for immune sequencing data. Incorporated into the TCR beta cDNA libraries were unique molecular identifiers, which served to reduce PCR and sequencing biases. TCRdb re-called the PCR reads through MiXCR, storing one row per CDR3 protein. Of about 430,000 distinct CDR3 sequences listed, over 30% were seen once; the top ten hold 7.5% to 8.5%. The sequencing input was blood. The source of this sequence is a girl aged 2 to 9 with multiple sclerosis.

The CDR3: CASTPGMVTDTQYF. The CDR3 coding sequence is TGTGCCAGCACCCCCGGGATGGTTACAGATACGCAGTATTTT. V is TRBV7-2 and J is TRBJ2-3, with D perhaps TRBD2 (5 bases). Germline lookup yields CDR1 SGHTA and CDR2 FQGNSA. The CDR3 is made up of 14 amino acids. The V and J ends lost 7 bases and 3 bases respectively, with 14 bases between them.